Listed below are T cell receptor beta chains from one sample, sequenced in a study of T cell responses to AZD1222 COVID-19 vaccine. TCRdb's table, derived via immunoSEQ multiplex PCR, lists solely in-frame clones and lacks some. The sample lists about 150,000 clones, about 88% occurring once. The sequencing here drew on peripheral blood, taken on day 0 of AZD1222 vaccination. The receptor source for this set is an adult in good health. CDR3s include the opening cysteine and the closing phenylalanine or tryptophan. The D gene is left open where the match is weak. A clone size is listed for some rows: how often the clone was seen (once, few, many), or a class if it is expanded.

D | size | J | V | DNA | CDR3
. | . | TRBJ2-7 | TRBV21-1 | TGTGCCAGCAGCAAAGTTAGTAATGGGACGGACTCCTACGAGCAGTACTTC | CASSKVSNGTDSYEQYF
TRBD1 | once | TRBJ1-2 | TRBV29-1 | TGCAGCGACCGAATGGTATCAGGGGGCTTCTATGGCTACACCTTC | CSDRMVSGGFYGYTF
TRBD2 | . | TRBJ2-5 | TRBV18 | TGTGCCAGCTCACCGTCGATAGCGGGGGGTGTGGAGACCCAGTACTTC | CASSPSIAGGVETQYF
. | few | TRBJ2-7 | TRBV7-9 | TGTGCCAGCAGCTTAGTCTACGAGCAGTACTTC | CASSLVYEQYF
TRBD1 | . | TRBJ1-6 | TRBV5-6 | TGTGCCAGCAGCTTGGGAGGACAGGCGGTCAATTCACCCCTCCACTTT | CASSLGGQAVNSPLHF
TRBD1 | . | TRBJ1-2 | TRBV6-5 | TGTGCCAGCAGTACTGGGACAGGGGGCAACTATGGCTACACCTTC | CASSTGTGGNYGYTF
. | . | TRBJ1-6 | TRBV5-1 | TGCGCCAGCAGCTCCCTCCCAGGGAATTCACCCCTCCACTTT | CASSSLPGNSPLHF
. | . | TRBJ2-5 | TRBV7-2 | TGTGCCAGCAGCAAATCCCCGGCGGGGGCCGGTGAGACCCAGTACTTC | CASSKSPAGAGETQYF
. | . | TRBJ1-2 | TRBV6-4 | TGTGCCAGCAGTCCGGACAGTGGCTATGGCTACACCTTC | CASSPDSGYGYTF
. | once | TRBJ2-2 | TRBV19 | TGTGCCAGTCATAAGGGGTCGAACACCGGGGAGCTGTTTTTT | CASHKGSNTGELFF
. | . | TRBJ2-7 | TRBV3-1/TRBV3-2 | TGTGCCAGCAGCCAAGACCAAGGGCGTTCCTACGAGCAGTACTTC | CASSQDQGRSYEQYF
. | few | TRBJ1-5 | TRBV4-2 | TGTGCCAGCAGCCAAGAGGGCGGGGACAATCAGCCCCAGCATTTT | CASSQEGGDNQPQHF
. | . | TRBJ1-6 | TRBV6-5 | TGTGCCAGCAGCGGCGGTAATTCACCCCTCCACTTT | CASSGGNSPLHF
. | . | TRBJ2-3 | TRBV19 | TGTGCCAGTAGAACACTCCGGGAGGATACGCAGTATTTT | CASRTLREDTQYF
. | . | TRBJ1-5 | TRBV7-2 | TGTGCCAGCAGCCCGTGGGACAATCAGCCCCAGCATTTT | CASSPWDNQPQHF
. | . | TRBJ2-3 | TRBV11-3 | TGTGCCAGCAGCAAATTCTCAGATACGCAGTATTTT | CASSKFSDTQYF
. | . | TRBJ2-7 | TRBV3-1/TRBV3-2 | TGTGCCAGCAGCCAAAACAGGGAGGGCGAGCAGTACTTC | CASSQNREGEQYF
TRBD1 | few | TRBJ1-1 | TRBV29-1 | TGCAGCGTCGACAGGGACGTTTGGGGCACTGAAGCTTTCTTT | CSVDRDVWGTEAFF
. | . | TRBJ2-7 | TRBV6-2/TRBV6-3 | TGTGCCAGCAGCCCCCAAGAGGGGAGGGGGTCCTCCTACGAGCAGTACTTC | CASSPQEGRGSSYEQYF
. | . | TRBJ2-5 | TRBV7-2 | TGTGCCAGCAGCTCCCTTCTAGCCGCGGCAGAGACCCAGTACTTC | CASSSLLAAAETQYF
TRBD2 | . | TRBJ2-1 | TRBV5-1 | TGCGCCAGTGGACTAGCGGGTTCCTACAATGAGCAGTTCTTC | CASGLAGSYNEQFF
. | . | TRBJ1-1 | TRBV5-1 | TGCGCCAGCAGCCCGGGAGGCAGGACGACTGAAGCTTTCTTT | CASSPGGRTTEAFF
. | . | TRBJ1-2 | TRBV5-6 | TGTGCCAGCAGCTTGGGCCCGGGGGCAGCGGCGGATGGCTACACCTTC | CASSLGPGAAADGYTF
TRBD2 | . | TRBJ2-3 | TRBV10-3 | TGTGCCATCAGTTCTAGCGGGGGGCTTAGCACAGATACGCAGTATTTT | CAISSSGGLSTDTQYF
. | . | TRBJ2-7 | TRBV4-1 | TGCGCCAGCAGCCAAGCCCGGGGGGAGCAGTACTTC | CASSQARGEQYF
. | . | TRBJ1-1 | TRBV2 | TGTGCCAGCAGTGAAGATGTGAACACTGAAGCTTTCTTT | CASSEDVNTEAFF
. | . | TRBJ1-1 | TRBV7-8 | TGTGCCAGCAGTTTAGGGACCGCGAACACTGAAGCTTTCTTT | CASSLGTANTEAFF
TRBD1 | . | TRBJ1-1 | TRBV6-2/TRBV6-3 | TGTGCCAGCAGTTCCCGATGGGGACAGCCGAACACTGAAGCTTTCTTT | CASSSRWGQPNTEAFF
. | . | TRBJ2-7 | TRBV7-2 | TGTGCCAGCAGCCGTAGTTCCGCCTACGAGCAGTACTTC | CASSRSSAYEQYF
. | . | TRBJ1-6 | TRBV4-3 | TGCGCCAGCAGCCAAGATCTATTACGGGCAAGTTCACCCCTCCACTTT | CASSQDLLRASSPLHF
TRBD2 | . | TRBJ2-4 | TRBV6-2/TRBV6-3 | TGTGCCAGCAGTTCGGGACTAGCGGGGGGGCCGGGAAAGGCCAAAAACATTCAGTACTTC | CASSSGLAGGPGKAKNIQYF
TRBD2 | . | TRBJ2-4 | TRBV6-2/TRBV6-3 | TGTGCCAGCAGTTACGACCAACAGCGGGGGGGTGACAAAAACATTCAGTACTTC | CASSYDQQRGGDKNIQYF
. | once | TRBJ2-7 | TRBV28 | TGTGCCAGCAGTTTTGCGGGGACAGCTACTTACGAGCAGTACTTC | CASSFAGTATYEQYF
TRBD1 | once | TRBJ2-7 | TRBV6-5 | TGTGCCAGCACCCGCTGGGGGACAGCCTACGAGCAGTACTTC | CASTRWGTAYEQYF
TRBD1 | . | TRBJ1-2 | TRBV6-1 | TGTGCCAGCAGTGAGACAGGGGGTGTAGGCTATGGCTACACCTTC | CASSETGGVGYGYTF
. | . | TRBJ1-1 | TRBV29-1 | TGCAGCGTTGTGGAGGGTGGGGGCACTGAAGCTTTCTTT | CSVVEGGGTEAFF
. | . | TRBJ1-5 | TRBV19 | TGTGCCAGTAGTATCTTGACAGTCCCAGGCAATCAGCCCCAGCATTTT | CASSILTVPGNQPQHF
. | . | TRBJ2-3 | TRBV5-1 | TGCGCCAGCAGCTTGAAGGGGGGAGATACGCAGTATTTT | CASSLKGGDTQYF
. | . | TRBJ2-5 | TRBV20-1 | TGCAGTGCTAGTTCGGCGGACTTCGCTGTTGAGACCCAGTACTTC | CSASSADFAVETQYF
. | . | TRBJ1-6 | TRBV21-1 | TGTGCCAGCAGCAGTCCGGCATGGGACTCCCGCTCCTATAATTCACCCCTCCACTTT | CASSSPAWDSRSYNSPLHF
. | once | TRBJ1-5 | TRBV5-8 | TGTGCCAGCAGCTCTCGCCCTGGAAATCAGCCCCAGCATTTT | CASSSRPGNQPQHF
TRBD1 | . | TRBJ2-3 | TRBV7-8 | TGTGCCAGCAGCAGACTCCCGGGACAGGGGTCCAGCACAGATACGCAGTATTTT | CASSRLPGQGSSTDTQYF
TRBD1 | . | TRBJ2-3 | TRBV20-1 | TGCAGTGCTAGTCGGACAGGGTCGAGAGCAGATACGCAGTATTTT | CSASRTGSRADTQYF
. | . | TRBJ2-2 | TRBV21-1 | TGTGCCAGCCCCTGGGGCACCGGGGAGCTGTTTTTT | CASPWGTGELFF